This paragraph covers one T cell receptor beta chain sequence. CDR3 length: 13 amino acids. V shed 3 bases and J shed 5 bases, with 11 bases lying between them. The germline gives CDR1 MDHEN, CDR2 SYDVKM. With random hexamers, 0.5 to 1 ug RNA was reverse transcribed. Each CDR3 protein is one row after TCRdb ran MiXCR on the immunoSEQ multiplex PCR reads. The table has roughly 84,000 distinct CDR3 sequences, about 96% seen once. This record comes from a study of CD8 T cells in Susac syndrome. The V gene is TRBV28, the J gene TRBJ2-7; tentative D call: TRBD2 (5 bases). This clonotype was sampled from a human donor with Susac syndrome. The material sequenced was CD8+ T cells from PBMCs. The DNA of the CDR3 is TGTGCCAGCAGTTTTTCCCCCGGGGACGAGCAGTACTTC. Translating it yields CASSFSPGDEQYF.